This passage covers 14 T cell receptor beta chains from one sample sequenced in a study of CD4 and CD8 cells across lung adenocarcinoma regions. One entry per CDR3 protein, called by TCRdb with MiXCR from the PCR reads. The top ten clones hold around a fifth of a sample with some 20,000 distinct CDR3 sequences, 45% to 55% of them seen once. The sample was CD4+ T cells from the margin of a lung tumor. These receptors were taken from a male donor with lung adenocarcinoma. The CD4 and CD8 labels of this study may be unreliable.

The sample holds many counts of this clonotype. The rearrangement joins TRBV6-1 to TRBJ2-1; no firm D call. This CDR3 has 13 residues. V was shortened by 4 bases and J by 0 bases, with 4 bases between the two germline ends. Germline V lookup: CDR1 MNHNS, CDR2 SASEGT. CDR3 sequence reads: CASSGSSYNEQFF. CDR3 nucleotide sequence: TGTGCCAGCAGTGGGAGCTCCTACAATGAGCAGTTCTTC.

The chain has TRBV6-1 and TRBJ2-1; D is unresolved. The V end was cut by 2 bases, the J end by 2 bases, with 10 bases between. This CDR3 contains 15 residues. The germline V gene has CDR1 MNHNS and CDR2 SASEGT. The CDR3 bases are TGTGCCAGCAGTGAACAGTGGGGTACCTACAATGAGCAGTTCTTC. It codes for CASSEQWGTYNEQFF.

Points on this clonotype: Its ends do not fully match the called genes, so a read error is possible. The chain recombines TRBV4-1 with TRBJ2-3; a possible D gene is TRBD2 (5 bases). There are 18 residues in the CDR3. Germline values: CDR1 MGHRA, CDR2 YSYEKL. CDR3 loop: CASSQAVVGSSDTDTQYF. Here the CDR3 DNA reads TGCGCCAGCAGCCAAGCGGTGGTGGGGAGTAGTGACACAGATACGCAGTATTTC.

To note about this clonotype: The CDR3 does not close with the conserved phenylalanine or tryptophan, likely indicating a read error. It is unclear where the CDR3 begins or ends on the DNA, so no DNA is shown, and the CDR3 is as TCRdb lists it. This chain connects TRBV6-5 to TRBJ2-1; the D call of TRBD2 is as the table states it, not checked on the DNA. The CDR3 totals 17 residues, both ends included. The germline CDR1 and CDR2 sequences are MNHEY and SVGAGI. The CDR3 spells CASSSPTMGDYGYTFGS.

The chain couples TRBV6-1 to TRBJ2-1, with D unresolved. Germline V gene data show CDR1 as MNHNS and CDR2 as SASEGT. Trimming cost V 8 bases and J 0 bases, with 8 bases left between them. The CDR3 has 13 residues. The CDR3 DNA follows: TGTGCCAGCGCCCGTAGCTCCTACAATGAGCAGTTCTTC. It encodes CASARSSYNEQFF.

This clonotype has only a few counts. J is TRBJ2-1 and V is TRBV28; D is uncertain. The germline CDR1 and CDR2 sequences are MDHEN and SYDVKM. V lost 8 bases and J lost 6, with 5 bases in between. The CDR3 has 10 amino acids. The CDR3, as DNA: TGTGCCAGCCAAGCCAATGAGCAGTTCTTC. It encodes CASQANEQFF. Filled out from reference TRBV28 and TRBJ2-1, the complete variable domain reads DVKVTQSSRYLVKRTGEKVFLECVQDMDHENMFWYRQDPGLGLRLIYFSYDVKMKEKGDIPEGYSVSREKKERFSLILESASTNQTSMYLCASQANEQFFGPGTRLTVL.

Comments on this clonotype: At one end the junction does not follow the germline gene, possibly because of a read error. The chain uses TRBV6-1 and TRBJ2-2; D may be TRBD2 (5 bases). Germline V gene sequence: CDR1 MNHNS, CDR2 SASEGT. The CDR3 has 15 residues. The CDR3 spells CVRSLQAVIPGEQFF. The CDR3 bases are TGTGTCAGGAGCCTCCAGGCCGTAATTCCCGGGGAGCAGTTTTTT.

In this sample, this clonotype turned up many times. The gene calls are TRBV4-1 and TRBJ2-3; 7 bases match TRBD2. Germline trimming cut 4 bases from V and 3 bases from J; bases unmatched to any gene: 7. Per the germline V gene, CDR1 is MGHRA and CDR2 is YSYEKL. This CDR3 spans 15 amino acids. In DNA, the CDR3 is TGCGCCAGCAGCCGGGCAGCGCGGGGGACAGATACGCAGTATTTT. This translates into CASSRAARGTDTQYF.

The V gene is TRBV5-1, the J gene TRBJ2-3; 9 nucleotides align to TRBD2. The CDR3 is 17 amino acids. Germline CDR1 SGHRS, CDR2 YFSETQ. V lost 1 base and J lost 5; bases outside the gene matches: 11. Here the CDR3 reads CASSLTLLAGQGDTQYF. CDR3 bases: TGCGCCAGCAGCTTGACCCTACTAGCGGGCCAAGGAGATACGCAGTATTTT.

This clonotype is medium-sized. The chain employs TRBV10-2 and TRBJ2-5, with D perhaps matching TRBD1 (5 bases). The CDR3 has 15 amino acids. The germline gives CDR1 WSHSY, CDR2 SAAADI. The V end was cut by 0 bases, the J end by 5 bases, with 13 bases between. The CDR3 nucleotides are TGCGCCAGCAGTGAGTCCGAGGTTGGGGCGGAGACCCAGTACTTC. Translating gives CASSESEVGAETQYF.

This clonotype was observed once. The CDR3, as DNA: TGCGCCAGCAGTGATCAGTGGGGGGGTGGGAATGAGCAGTTCTTC. Amino acid sequence: CASSDQWGGGNEQFF. This chain joins TRBV10-2 and TRBJ2-1, with 7 bases lining up with TRBD2. J gave up 7 bases and V 3 bases, and 9 bases lay outside the gene matches. Looked up from germline, CDR1 is WSHSY and CDR2 is SAAADI. The CDR3 extends over 15 amino acids.

A few counts support this clonotype. The genes are TRBV24-1 and TRBJ2-2; 7 nucleotides align to TRBD2. Germline CDR1 and CDR2: KGHDR and SFDVKD. CDR3 length: 12 residues. V dropped 9 bases and J dropped 5; count of bases not matched to a gene: 2. CDR3 loop: CATRGGTGELFF. CDR3 nucleotides: TGTGCCACCCGCGGGGGAACCGGGGAGCTGTTTTTT.

This clonotype is medium-sized in the sample. The J gene is TRBJ2-1, the V gene TRBV7-3; the match to TRBD2 covers 9 bases. V lost 4 bases to trimming and J lost 6 bases; unmatched junction nucleotides: 10. CDR3 length: 16 amino acids. Germline loops: CDR1 SGHTA, CDR2 FQGTGA. This chain's CDR3 is CASSSKSGRLGNEQFF. The CDR3 nucleotides are TGTGCCAGCAGCTCGAAGAGCGGGAGGTTAGGCAATGAGCAGTTCTTC.

This clonotype was recorded many times. In DNA, the CDR3 is TGTGCCAGCAGTCTTTTGACAGGGACCACAGATACGCAGTATTTT. It codes for CASSLLTGTTDTQYF. The chain uses TRBV27 and TRBJ2-3; TRBD1 matches at 7 bases. The CDR3 totals 15 residues. CDR1 and CDR2 from the germline V gene are MNHEY and SMNVEV (reference sequence). Germline trimming cut 5 bases from V and 2 bases from J; bases unmatched to any gene: 7.